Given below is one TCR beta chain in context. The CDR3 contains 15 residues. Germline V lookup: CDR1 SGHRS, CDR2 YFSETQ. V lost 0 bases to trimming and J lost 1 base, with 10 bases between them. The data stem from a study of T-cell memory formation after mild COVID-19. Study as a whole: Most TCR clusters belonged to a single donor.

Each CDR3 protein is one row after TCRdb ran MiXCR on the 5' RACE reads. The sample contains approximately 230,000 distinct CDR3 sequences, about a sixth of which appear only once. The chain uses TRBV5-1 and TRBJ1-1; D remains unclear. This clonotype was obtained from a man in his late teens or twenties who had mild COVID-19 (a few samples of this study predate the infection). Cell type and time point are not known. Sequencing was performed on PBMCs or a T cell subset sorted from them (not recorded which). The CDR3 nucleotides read TGCGCCAGCAGCTTGGGTGCGGGCGAGAACACTGAAGCTTTCTTT. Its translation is CASSLGAGENTEAFF. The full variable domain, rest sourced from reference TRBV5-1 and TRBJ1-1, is KAGVTQTPRYLIKTRGQQVTLSCSPISGHRSVSWYQQTPGQGLQFLFEYFSETQRNKGNFPGRFSGRQFSNSRSEMNVSTLELGDSALYLCASSLGAGENTEAFFGQGTRLTVV.